This TCR beta chain was sequenced in a study of control samples from healthy donors and cancer patients. Profiled with immunoSEQ multiplex PCR; TCRdb holds only in-frame clones, not every one. The data contain about 220,000 clones, roughly 94% of them seen just once; the ten biggest clones take up roughly 1.6%. Germline V gene data show CDR1 as LGHDT and CDR2 as YNNKEL (reference sequence). Trimming stripped 5 bases from V and 7 bases from J, with 10 bases between. The CDR3 has 12 residues. The rearrangement uses TRBV3-1 (or the pseudogene TRBV3-2) and TRBJ2-3, with a tentative D call TRBD1 (6 bases). The sequencing input was blood. This receptor was identified in a middle-aged man in good health. CDR3 DNA sequence: TGTGCCAGCAGCAGTACAGGGAATACGCAGTATTTT. It specifies CASSSTGNTQYF.